The rows below give T cell receptor beta chains drawn from one sample of a study of T cell repertoires in cytomegalovirus infection. No antigen is known for these receptors. Using its own MiXCR run on the reads, TCRdb lists one record per CDR3 protein. The table has fewer than 950,000 distinct CDR3 sequences, 30% to 35% seen once; the top ten hold around 12%. Material: cultured CD8+ T cells from PBMCs, obtained from culture after CMV antigen stimulation. The receptor source for this set is a human donor in good health (CMV status not recorded). Some clones in this sample may be carry-over from other donors' samples. The CDR3 runs from the conserved cysteine through the conserved F or W. A D gene is named only where the DNA matches it firmly. Clone sizes are given selectively: once, few, many, or a class where the clone is expanded.

TGTGCCACCAGCTCCCCCAAGATTTTAGCACGTGAGCAGTTCTTC	CATSSPKILAREQFF	.	TRBV15	.	15	TRBJ2-1
TGTGCCAGCAGTTGGGAACAGGGGGCGGAAGAGACCCAGTACTTC	CASSWEQGAEETQYF	TRBD1	TRBV6-5	.	15	TRBJ2-5
TGTGCCAGCAGTAGGGGGAGGGTGGACTATGGCTACACCTTC	CASSRGRVDYGYTF	.	TRBV27	few	14	TRBJ1-2
TGTGCCAGCAGCTTAGCGGGCGGCAGGGGGTTCGGCGAGCAGTACTTC	CASSLAGGRGFGEQYF	TRBD1	TRBV7-8	.	16	TRBJ2-7
TGTGCCAGCAGCGTCAATCAGGGGAATTCACCCCTCCACTTT	CASSVNQGNSPLHF	.	TRBV9	few	14	TRBJ1-6
TGTGCCAGCTTAAGGCCGGACACGGCCTGGGCGGGGGACAGCACAGATACGCAGTATTTT	CASLRPDTAWAGDSTDTQYF	TRBD2	TRBV7-9	many	20	TRBJ2-3
TGTGCCAGCAGTTTCCGGGCCAGCACAGATACGCAGTATTTT	CASSFRASTDTQYF	.	TRBV12-3/TRBV12-4	.	14	TRBJ2-3
TGTGCTAGTGGTTTGTATAGGGCAATGAACACTGAAGCTTTCTTT	CASGLYRAMNTEAFF	.	TRBV12-5	few	15	TRBJ1-1
TGTGCCAGCGGACGTCCGGACATGACCGGGGAGCTGTTTTTT	CASGRPDMTGELFF	.	TRBV27	.	14	TRBJ2-2
TGTGCCAGCAGCTTAGGGCGGGACAGGCAAGAGACCCAGTACTTC	CASSLGRDRQETQYF	TRBD1	TRBV11-2	few	15	TRBJ2-5
TGTGCCAGCAGTTCCCTCGGGGGATTGGAGACCCAGTACTTC	CASSSLGGLETQYF	.	TRBV12-3/TRBV12-4	few	14	TRBJ2-5
TGCGCCAGCAGCCAAGAAACTAGCGGGGCCCTGCAGTACTTC	CASSQETSGALQYF	TRBD2	TRBV4-1	few	14	TRBJ2-7
TGTGCCAGCAGTTTCGGTCCCGTCAACTTC	CASSFGPVNF	.	TRBV7-8	few	10	TRBJ2-5
TGTGCCAGCAGCTTAGATCGGGACACCTCCTTAAATCCCGCCACTTACACTGAAGCTCTCTTT	CASSLDRDTSLNPATYTEALF	.	TRBV11-2	.	21	TRBJ1-1
TGTGCCAGCAGCAGACCGGGACAGGGGTACAATGAGCAGTTCTTC	CASSRPGQGYNEQFF	TRBD1	TRBV11-3	few	15	TRBJ2-1
TGTGCCAGCAGTTTAGGTACGGGCCAGGGGACTGAAGCTTTCTTT	CASSLGTGQGTEAFF	.	TRBV12-3/TRBV12-4	.	15	TRBJ1-1
TGTGCCAGCAGCGGGGAGGGGGCATCGAACACTGAAGCTTTCTTT	CASSGEGASNTEAFF	TRBD1	TRBV9	.	15	TRBJ1-1
TGTGCTAGCAGCCGCGACATCCGCAGTAACTCTGGAAACACCATATATTTT	CASSRDIRSNSGNTIYF	.	TRBV7-6	.	17	TRBJ1-3
TGCAGTGCTCCAGAGACAGGAACTGAAGCTTTCTTT	CSAPETGTEAFF	.	TRBV20-1	.	12	TRBJ1-1
TGTGCCAGCAGGAGACAGGGATTTAACACTGAAGCTTTCTTT	CASRRQGFNTEAFF	TRBD1	TRBV7-9	.	14	TRBJ1-1
TGTGCCAGCAGTCCCGGACCTACGCCTCGGGAGACCCAGTACTTC	CASSPGPTPRETQYF	.	TRBV27	few	15	TRBJ2-5
TGTGCCAGCAGTGAATGGGGGAGACGCACAGATACGCAGTATTTT	CASSEWGRRTDTQYF	.	TRBV25-1	.	15	TRBJ2-3
TGTGCCAGCAGCGACTATAACCAGGCTCAAGAGACCCAGTACTTC	CASSDYNQAQETQYF	.	TRBV14	.	15	TRBJ2-5
TGTGCCAGCAGTCCGTTTCTCGGTGAGCAGTTCTTC	CASSPFLGEQFF	.	TRBV28	.	12	TRBJ2-1
TGTGCCACCAATCCGGGACAGGGGAACAATGAGCAGTTCTTC	CATNPGQGNNEQFF	TRBD1	TRBV10-3	.	14	TRBJ2-1
TGTGCCAGCAGTTTCCAGATCCCAGATACGCAGTATTTT	CASSFQIPDTQYF	.	TRBV27	.	13	TRBJ2-3
TGTGCCAGCAGAAACCGGGACCACTACGAGCAGTACTTC	CASRNRDHYEQYF	.	TRBV12-3/TRBV12-4	.	13	TRBJ2-7
TGTGCCAGCAGTAATGACCCTAGGTCCGATGGCTACACCTTC	CASSNDPRSDGYTF	.	TRBV7-4	.	14	TRBJ1-2
TGCAGTGCAAGACAGGGATGGGGCAATCAGCCCCAGCATTTT	CSARQGWGNQPQHF	TRBD1	TRBV20-1	.	14	TRBJ1-5
TGTGCCACCAGCATGGACAGGGTGGATAGTCAGCCCCAGCATTTT	CATSMDRVDSQPQHF	TRBD1	TRBV15	few	15	TRBJ1-5
TGTGCCAGCAGCCCTCCTCTGGACGGAGCTTTCTTT	CASSPPLDGAFF	.	TRBV11-1	.	12	TRBJ1-1
TGCGCCAGCAGCTTGGCCCTCGGACCCGAAGCTTTCTTT	CASSLALGPEAFF	.	TRBV5-1	many	13	TRBJ1-1
TGTGCCAGTGGGATAGCGGCAGGAGATACGCAGTATTTT	CASGIAAGDTQYF	.	TRBV7-6	many	13	TRBJ2-3
TGCGCCAGCAGCGCGGGACAGACGTATGAAGCTTTCTTT	CASSAGQTYEAFF	TRBD1	TRBV5-1	few	13	TRBJ1-1
TGTGCCAGTAGTATAGATCCAGGGGGCAATGAGCAGTTCTTC	CASSIDPGGNEQFF	TRBD1	TRBV19	.	14	TRBJ2-1
TGTGCCATCACCCCTGAATTGGGATGGGGCACAGATACGCAGTATTTT	CAITPELGWGTDTQYF	.	TRBV10-3	.	16	TRBJ2-3